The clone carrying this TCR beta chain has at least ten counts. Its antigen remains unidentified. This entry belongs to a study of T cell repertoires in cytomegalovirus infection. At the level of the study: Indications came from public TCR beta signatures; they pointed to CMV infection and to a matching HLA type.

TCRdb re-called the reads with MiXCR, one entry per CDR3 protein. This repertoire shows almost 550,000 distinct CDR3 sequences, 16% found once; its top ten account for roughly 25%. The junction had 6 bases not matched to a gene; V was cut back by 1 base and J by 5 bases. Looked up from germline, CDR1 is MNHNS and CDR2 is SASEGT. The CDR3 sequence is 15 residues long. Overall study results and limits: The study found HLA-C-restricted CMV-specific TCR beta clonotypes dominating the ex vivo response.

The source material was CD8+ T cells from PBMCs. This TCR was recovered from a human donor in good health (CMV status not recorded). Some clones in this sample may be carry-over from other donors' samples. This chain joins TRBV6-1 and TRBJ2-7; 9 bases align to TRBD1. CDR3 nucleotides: TGTGCCAGCAGTGAAGGCGGGACAGGGAGCCACGAGCAGTACTTC. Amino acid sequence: CASSEGGTGSHEQYF.